The T cell receptor beta chain described here comes from a study of human T cells and chemical hapten exposure. Study outcomes and limitations: The study found that DPC sensitization did not change TCRs above 1 in 1000 frequency.

The library attached unique molecular identifiers to individual cDNA molecules. Authors' methods: Counting gave a median of approximately 97,000 TCRs per sample, with values ranging from about 23,224 to 700,000. TCRdb analysed the reads with MiXCR anew, one entry per CDR3 protein. TCRdb, not the original authors, processed these V and J calls. This sample has around 120,000 distinct CDR3 sequences, with around 9% found just once. The study extracted total RNA from unfractionated whole blood. This clonotype showed up many times. Its antigen is not identified. The CDR3 is 17 residues long. V was clipped by 4 bases and J by 3 bases, with 22 bases between them. Germline CDR1 SEHNR, CDR2 FQNEAQ (reference sequence).

The TCR comes from a human donor in good health. Some clones in this sample may be carry-over from other donors' samples. This chain connects TRBV7-9 to TRBJ2-7, with D possibly TRBD2 on 6 matching bases. Material: whole blood. CDR3 residues: CASSSTDRERAVYEQYF. Written as DNA, the CDR3 is TGTGCCAGCAGCTCCACGGATAGGGAGCGGGCCGTCTACGAGCAGTACTTC.